These 27 T cell receptor beta chains originate from one sample sequenced in a study of blood T cell repertoires in COVID-19. Profiling relied on immunoSEQ multiplex PCR, and the TCRdb table lists in-frame clones only, not all of them. This sample carries around 390,000 clones, 87% of them seen once, and the ten largest clones take about 10%. Sequencing was done on a sample of PBMCs or T cells enriched from blood (not recorded which). These receptor sequences come from a woman aged 45-65 years who had recovered from COVID-19.

This clone appeared a single time. The same CDR3 also results from other DNA sequences found in this sample. The J gene is TRBJ1-2, the V gene TRBV7-2; the match to TRBD1 covers 10 bases. V dropped 3 bases and J dropped 7; count of bases not matched to a gene: 5. This CDR3 has 14 amino acids. The germline gives CDR1 SGHTA, CDR2 FQGNSA. CDR3: CASSFGTGDGGYTF. The CDR3 DNA reads TGTGCCAGCAGCTTTGGGACAGGGGATGGTGGCTACACCTTC.

The genes are TRBV6-2 or TRBV6-3 and TRBJ2-1, with a possible D match to TRBD1 (6 bases). V dropped 6 bases and J dropped 5 bases, with 29 bases sitting between them. Per germline, CDR1 MNHEY and CDR2 SVGEGT. The CDR3 loop spans 19 amino acids. CDR3 amino acids: CASSPYHRSIRGHNNEQFF. The CDR3 DNA reads as TGTGCCAGCAGCCCCTATCACCGATCAATCCGGGGACACAACAATGAGCAGTTCTTC.

The CDR3 coding sequence is TGTGCCAGCGGGCAGGCTTTCGATGGCTACACCTTC. Its protein is CASGQAFDGYTF. The gene calls are TRBV12-3 or TRBV12-4 and TRBJ1-2; no definite D call. The CDR3 is 12 residues long. The V end lost 8 bases, the J end lost 6 bases, and 13 bases lay between the germline ends.

The chain uses TRBV19 and TRBJ1-3, with TRBD1 matching 9 bases. The germline gives CDR1 LNHDA, CDR2 SQIVND (reference sequence). J was trimmed by 7 bases and V by 7 bases; bases with no gene match: 5. This CDR3 region has 13 residues. The CDR3 is CASTPTGGNTIYF. The CDR3 DNA reads as TGTGCCAGTACCCCCACAGGGGGCAACACCATATATTTT. Full variable domain (rest looked up from reference TRBV19 and TRBJ1-3): DGGITQSPKYLFRKEGQNVTLSCEQNLNHDAMYWYRQDPGQGLRLIYYSQIVNDFQKGDIAEGYSVSREKKESFPLTVTSAQKNPTAFYLCASTPTGGNTIYFGEGSWLTVV.

In DNA form, the CDR3 reads TGTGCCAGCAGCGCGGGGAATTCACCCCTCCACTTT. Encoded protein: CASSAGNSPLHF. The V and J genes are TRBV7-8 and TRBJ1-6; D call uncertain. The V end was cut by 5 bases, the J end by 7 bases, with 6 bases between. Germline-derived CDR1 and CDR2 are SGHVS and FQNEAQ. There are 12 residues in the CDR3. The entire variable domain, with the rest obtained from reference TRBV7-8 and TRBJ1-6, is as follows: GAGVSQSPRYKVAKRGQDVALRCDPISGHVSLFWYQQALGQGPEFLTYFQNEAQLDKSGLPSDRFFAERPEGSVSTLKIQRTQQEDSAVYLCASSAGNSPLHFGNGTRLTVT.

The chain carries TRBV6-5 and TRBJ1-3; 7 nucleotides agree with TRBD1. This CDR3 region has 15 residues. Germline values: CDR1 MNHEY, CDR2 SVGAGI. V was pared by 5 bases and J by 3 bases, with 7 bases of the junction left unmatched. The CDR3 here is CASSPLQGVGNTIYF. The DNA of the CDR3 is TGTGCCAGCAGTCCCCTTCAGGGGGTTGGAAACACCATATATTTT.

The chain links TRBV19 to TRBJ2-7, with 11 bases matching TRBD1. The CDR3 is made up of 15 amino acids. CDR1 and CDR2 from the germline V gene are LNHDA and SQIVND (reference sequence). V shed 5 bases and J 5 bases; nucleotides not matched to a gene: 8. The CDR3 DNA is TGTGCCAGTAGTCGGAGCGGACAGGGGGCCCACGAGCAGTACTTC. This sequence encodes CASSRSGQGAHEQYF.

The chain has TRBV19 and TRBJ1-2; D gene ambiguous. The CDR3 loop spans 14 amino acids. Trimming took 1 base from V and 2 from J, leaving 8 bases between them. Germline V gene data show CDR1 as LNHDA and CDR2 as SQIVND (reference sequence). Here the CDR3 reads CASSIAAENYGYTF. For the CDR3, the DNA is TGTGCCAGTAGTATAGCCGCTGAGAACTATGGCTACACCTTC.

The genes are TRBV7-2 and TRBJ1-2, with 7 bases that match TRBD1. J lost 5 bases, V lost 2 bases, and 8 bases had no gene match. Germline V gene sequence: CDR1 SGHTA, CDR2 FQGNSA. This CDR3 is built from 15 residues. The CDR3 reads CASSLRWDRSYGYTF. CDR3 coding DNA: TGTGCCAGCAGCTTACGTTGGGACAGATCGTATGGCTACACCTTC.

This chain connects TRBV7-8 to TRBJ1-1; D is undetermined. The V gene's germline CDR1 is SGHVS and CDR2 FQNEAQ. With 1 base removed from V and 6 bases from J, the gap between germline ends came to 12 bases. This CDR3 is 14 amino acids long. CDR3 DNA sequence: TGTGCCAGCAGCTTAGGTTCGGGGTCGTCTGAAGCTTTCTTT. Protein: CASSLGSGSSEAFF.

The chain joins TRBV6-1 to TRBJ1-5; TRBD1 is a possible D gene (5 bases). The V and J ends lost 0 bases and 0 bases respectively, with 18 bases between them. CDR1 MNHNS and CDR2 SASEGT come from the germline V gene. The CDR3 sequence is 19 residues long. The CDR3 region is CASSEAAIYRWPSNQPQHF. DNA for the CDR3: TGTGCCAGCAGTGAAGCCGCGATTTACAGGTGGCCTAGCAATCAGCCCCAGCATTTT.

The rearrangement joins TRBV5-1 to TRBJ2-3, with TRBD2 matching over 10 bases. With 10 bases clipped from V and 6 bases from J, the junction kept 20 bases outside the gene matches. The CDR3 totals 17 residues. Germline CDR1 reads SGHRS; CDR2 reads YFSETQ. The CDR3 sequence is CASSPLAGSNWRDTQYF. The DNA for the CDR3 is TGCGCCTCCTCCCCACTAGCGGGGTCTAACTGGAGGGATACGCAGTATTTT.

The chain joins TRBV4-3 to TRBJ1-1, with 9 bases identical to TRBD1. CDR1 and CDR2 from the germline V gene are LGHNA and YSLEER. The CDR3 covers 15 residues. The V and J ends lost 2 bases and 4 bases, in that order; junction bases with no gene match: 5. The CDR3 DNA is TGCGCCAGCAGCCAAACCCCGACAGGGGGCACTGAAGCTTTCTTT. Residues: CASSQTPTGGTEAFF.

V gene TRBV9 combines with J gene TRBJ1-2, with TRBD1 as a possible D gene (6 bases). The ends were cut back, 0 bases at V and 8 bases at J, with 11 bases in the middle. In germline, CDR1 is SGDLS, CDR2 YYNGEE. This CDR3 spans 13 amino acids. The CDR3 coding sequence is TGTGCCAGCAGCGTAGGCCAGGGGTTCGGCTACACCTTC. This encodes CASSVGQGFGYTF.

The V gene is TRBV4-2, the J gene TRBJ1-2, with a weak D call TRBD1 (5 bases). The CDR3 is made up of 14 amino acids. Germline V CDR1 and CDR2: LGHNA, YNFKEQ. The V and J ends lost 0 bases and 3 bases respectively, with 8 bases between them. The CDR3, as DNA: TGTGCCAGCAGCCAAGACAGGGATTACTATGGCTACACCTTC. Amino acids: CASSQDRDYYGYTF.

This chain connects TRBV11-3 to TRBJ1-1; D unresolved. With 1 base removed from V and 2 bases from J, the gap between germline ends came to 11 bases. CDR1 and CDR2 (germline): SGHNT, YENEEA. This CDR3 has 15 amino acids. The CDR3 DNA follows: TGTGCCAGCAGCTTAGGAATCAGCGGAAACACTGAAGCTTTCTTT. Protein: CASSLGISGNTEAFF. The entire variable domain, with the rest obtained from reference TRBV11-3 and TRBJ1-1, is as follows: EAGVVQSPRYKIIEKKQPVAFWCNPISGHNTLYWYLQNLGQGPELLIRYENEEAVDDSQLPKDRFSAERLKGVDSTLKIQPAELGDSAVYLCASSLGISGNTEAFFGQGTRLTVV.

The V call is TRBV18, the J call TRBJ1-2; D unclear. V gave up 3 bases and J gave up 4 bases, with 12 bases separating them. This CDR3 is 14 amino acids long. Per the germline V gene, CDR1 is KGHSH and CDR2 is LQKENI. The CDR3 spells CASSPPPTVYGYTF. CDR3 nucleotides: TGTGCCAGCTCACCGCCCCCTACAGTCTATGGCTACACCTTC.

This rearrangement joins TRBV7-3 to TRBJ2-7, with 9 bases identical to TRBD1. Germline values: CDR1 SGHTA, CDR2 FQGTGA. The CDR3 totals 13 residues. The junction had 5 bases not matched to a gene; V was cut back by 5 bases and J by 6 bases. The CDR3 DNA reads TGTGCCAGCAGCAGGACGACAGGGGGCGAGCAGTACTTC. Its protein is CASSRTTGGEQYF. Supplemented by reference TRBV7-3 and TRBJ2-7, the full variable domain reads GAGVSQTPSNKVTEKGKYVELRCDPISGHTALYWYRQSLGQGPEFLIYFQGTGAADDSGLPNDRFFAVRPEGSVSTLKIQRTERGDSAVYLCASSRTTGGEQYFGPGTRLTVT.

V gene TRBV15 combines with J gene TRBJ2-2, with a weak D call TRBD2 (5 bases). This CDR3 comprises 14 residues. Trimming stripped 4 bases from V and 3 bases from J, with 9 bases between. Per the germline V gene, CDR1 is LNHNV and CDR2 is YYDKDF (reference sequence). CDR3 sequence reads: CATSTMEDTGELFF. CDR3 sequence (DNA): TGTGCCACCAGCACCATGGAGGACACCGGGGAGCTGTTTTTT.

V is TRBV5-1 and J is TRBJ1-1; D unclear. The germline gives CDR1 SGHRS, CDR2 YFSETQ. Between the trimmed V and J ends, which lost 4 bases and 0 bases, there was a span of 13 bases. This CDR3 contains 15 residues. The CDR3 DNA reads TGCGCCAGCAGCCTGATTGCGAATATGAACACTGAAGCTTTCTTT. Its protein is CASSLIANMNTEAFF.

The count of this clone is one. The rearrangement uses TRBV7-9 and TRBJ1-1; D call uncertain. V lost 5 bases to trimming and J lost 7 bases, with 14 bases between them. The CDR3 contains 13 residues. Germline V CDR1 and CDR2: SEHNR, FQNEAQ (reference sequence). CDR3 coding DNA: TGTGCCAGCAGCGAAACGGGATCTCTTGAAGCTTTCTTT. It encodes CASSETGSLEAFF.

This chain links TRBV3-1 (or the pseudogene TRBV3-2) with TRBJ2-7; D may be TRBD2 (7 bases). Per germline, CDR1 LGHDT and CDR2 YNNKEL (reference sequence). This CDR3 has 14 residues. The V end lost 7 bases, the J end lost 5 bases, and 18 bases lay between the germline ends. The CDR3 DNA is TGTGCCAGCACCTCAGGAGGGGGGGAGAACGAGCAGTACTTC. As protein: CASTSGGGENEQYF.

The genes are TRBV7-9 and TRBJ1-2, with a weak D call TRBD1 (6 bases). The germline CDR1 and CDR2 sequences are SEHNR and FQNEAQ (reference sequence). Trimming stripped 6 bases from V and 4 bases from J, with 12 bases between. The CDR3 runs 13 residues. DNA for the CDR3: TGTGCCAGCAGTTCTACAGGGATCTATGGCTACACCTTC. Encoded protein: CASSSTGIYGYTF. Drawing the rest from reference TRBV7-9 and TRBJ1-2, the complete variable domain is DTGVSQNPRHKITKRGQNVTFRCDPISEHNRLYWYRQTLGQGPEFLTYFQNEAQLEKSRLLSDRFSAERPKGSFSTLEIQRTEQGDSAMYLCASSSTGIYGYTFGSGTRLTVV.

The chain has TRBV28 and TRBJ1-5; D perhaps matches TRBD1 (6 bases). This CDR3 has 18 residues. Germline lookup yields CDR1 MDHEN and CDR2 SYDVKM. With 1 base removed from V and 0 bases from J, the gap between germline ends came to 16 bases. CDR3 DNA: TGTGCCAGCAGTTTATCCAGGGGCGGGGGCAGTAGCAATCAGCCCCAGCATTTT. Translating it yields CASSLSRGGGSSNQPQHF.

The rearrangement links TRBV28 to TRBJ1-1; 7 bases align to TRBD1. This CDR3 region has 14 residues. Germline-derived CDR1 and CDR2 are MDHEN and SYDVKM. Losses at the gene ends were 7 bases for V and 5 bases for J; bases not matched to a gene: 10. CDR3 nucleotide sequence: TGTGCCAGCACCCTCGGACAGGAGAGGACTGAAGCTTTCTTT. Its translation: CASTLGQERTEAFF. The full variable domain, completed using reference TRBV28 and TRBJ1-1, is DVKVTQSSRYLVKRTGEKVFLECVQDMDHENMFWYRQDPGLGLRLIYFSYDVKMKEKGDIPEGYSVSREKKERFSLILESASTNQTSMYLCASTLGQERTEAFFGQGTRLTVV.

The chain carries TRBV7-8 and TRBJ1-2; 9 bases are shared with TRBD1. The CDR3 has 16 amino acids. V was clipped by 3 bases and J by 3 bases; unmatched bases: 8. CDR1 and CDR2 from the germline V gene are SGHVS and FQNEAQ. The CDR3 loop reads CASSFQDGTGHYGYTF. As DNA, the CDR3 is TGTGCCAGCAGCTTTCAGGACGGGACAGGGCACTATGGCTACACCTTC.

To note about this clone: The sample holds other DNA sequences that translate to the same CDR3. V and J are TRBV20-1 and TRBJ1-5, with 8 bases aligning to TRBD1. This CDR3 spans 14 amino acids. V shed 3 bases, J shed 4 bases, and the junction held 5 bases outside the gene matches. Germline CDR1 DFQATT, CDR2 SNEGSKA (reference sequence). The CDR3 protein is CSASPDRENQPQHF. The DNA for the CDR3 is TGCAGTGCTAGTCCGGACAGGGAAAATCAGCCCCAGCATTTT.